This passage covers 32 T cell receptor beta chains from one sample sequenced in a study of CD8 T cells in Susac syndrome. The RNA, about 0.5 to 1 ug, was put through reverse transcription using random hexamers. TCRdb reprocessed the immunoSEQ multiplex PCR reads with MiXCR, giving one entry per CDR3 protein. This sample carries over 100,000 distinct CDR3 sequences, 95% to 98% of them seen once, and the ten largest clones take around 0.1%. Material for sequencing was CD4+ T cells from PBMCs. The origin of the receptors is a human donor in good health.

V is TRBV5-1 and J is TRBJ2-7; 7 bases align to TRBD1. V trimming: 4 bases; J trimming: 0 bases; junction bases outside the gene matches: 10. The V gene's germline CDR1 is SGHRS and CDR2 YFSETQ. This CDR3 region has 16 residues. The CDR3 is CASSRQTGSFSYEQYF. The CDR3 region has the DNA TGCGCCAGCAGCCGACAGACAGGGTCCTTCTCCTACGAGCAGTACTTC.

This clonotype was seen a few times. This sequence joins TRBV27 and TRBJ1-2; D uncertain. The germline V gene encodes CDR1 MNHEY and CDR2 SMNVEV (reference sequence). CDR3 length: 13 residues. The V end was cut by 5 bases, the J end by 4 bases, with 11 bases between. This CDR3 is CASSPGPPYGYTF. CDR3 DNA sequence: TGTGCCAGCAGTCCCGGTCCCCCCTATGGCTACACCTTC.

The rearrangement joins TRBV6-6 to TRBJ2-2, with 8 bases lining up with TRBD2. The ends lost 5 bases at V and 6 bases at J; junction bases unmatched: 11. This CDR3 spans 16 amino acids. Germline-derived CDR1 and CDR2 are MNHNY and SVGAGI (reference sequence). The CDR3 nucleotides are TGTGCCAGCAGTCTCCGGGGGGGGAGGATAGCCGGGGAGCTGTTTTTT. Translation gives CASSLRGGRIAGELFF.

The chain has TRBV5-1 and TRBJ2-5; 7 bases map to TRBD1. Per germline, CDR1 SGHRS and CDR2 YFSETQ. The CDR3 length is 13 residues. The V segment lost 5 bases and the J segment 1 base; nucleotides outside the gene matches: 2. CDR3 in DNA: TGCGCCAGCAGAGGACAGGCCCAAGAGACCCAGTACTTC. Residues: CASRGQAQETQYF.

This chain connects TRBV24-1 to TRBJ2-7; 8 nucleotides align to TRBD1. Germline V gene lookup returns CDR1 KGHDR and CDR2 SFDVKD. The CDR3 totals 14 residues. J was trimmed by 2 bases and V by 5 bases; bases with no gene match: 4. The CDR3 here is CATSVGDRPYEQYF. CDR3 DNA sequence: TGTGCCACCAGTGTTGGGGACAGGCCCTACGAGCAGTACTTC.

The chain recombines TRBV29-1 with TRBJ2-6; D is undetermined. The CDR3 covers 14 residues. Germline lookup yields CDR1 SQVTM and CDR2 ANQGSEA. Trimming left V 4 bases short and J 0 bases short, with 7 bases between. The DNA for the CDR3 is TGCAGCGTTGTTACACCCTCTGGGGCCAACGTCCTGACTTTC. Translated, it gives CSVVTPSGANVLTF.

J is TRBJ2-5 and V is TRBV29-1; tentative D call: TRBD1 (5 bases). Germline V gene data show CDR1 as SQVTM and CDR2 as ANQGSEA. Trimming stripped 5 bases from V and 1 base from J, with 14 bases between. This CDR3 spans 14 amino acids. CDR3 in amino acids: CSVHRQSIQETQYF. The CDR3 nucleotides read TGCAGCGTTCACCGACAGTCAATCCAAGAGACCCAGTACTTC.

Only one count was recorded for this clonotype. This chain joins TRBV30 and TRBJ1-1, with D possibly being TRBD1 (5 bases). Germline V CDR1 and CDR2: GTSNPN, SVGIG (reference sequence). The CDR3 covers 13 residues. Trimming pared 4 bases from V and 8 bases from J, leaving 17 bases between. CDR3 amino acids: CAWTPGGRQEAFF. DNA for the CDR3: TGTGCCTGGACCCCGGGGGGACGACAGGAAGCTTTCTTT.

The V gene is TRBV9, the J gene TRBJ2-3; TRBD2 matches 12 bases. CDR3 length: 18 amino acids. The ends lost 2 bases at V and 2 bases at J; junction bases unmatched: 9. Germline loops: CDR1 SGDLS, CDR2 YYNGEE. The CDR3 reads CASSVETSGSRVTDTQYF. The CDR3 nucleotides read TGTGCCAGCAGCGTCGAGACTAGCGGGAGCCGGGTCACAGATACGCAGTATTTT.

The J gene is TRBJ1-5, the V gene TRBV3-1; tentative D call: TRBD1 (6 bases). The CDR3 is 14 amino acids. V was pared by 9 bases and J by 3 bases, with 15 bases between. Germline V CDR1 and CDR2: LGHDT, YNNKEL (reference sequence). The CDR3 sequence: CASSQGRTNQPQHF. The DNA for the CDR3 is TGTGCCAGTTCACAGGGTAGGACCAATCAGCCCCAGCATTTT. Using reference TRBV3-1 and TRBJ1-5 for the parts outside the CDR3, the full variable domain is DTAVSQTPKYLVTQMGNDKSIKCEQNLGHDTMYWYKQDSKKFLKIMFSYNNKELIINETVPNRFSPKSPDKAHLNLHINSLELGDSAVYFCASSQGRTNQPQHFGDGTRLSIL.

V usage is TRBV3-1 and J usage is TRBJ2-3; the D call may be TRBD1 or TRBD2 (5 bases each). Trimming took 4 bases from V and 8 from J, leaving 16 bases between them. In germline, CDR1 is LGHDT, CDR2 YNNKEL (reference sequence). The CDR3 extends over 14 amino acids. CDR3 loop: CASSRDANPGTQYF. For the CDR3, the DNA is TGTGCCAGCAGCCGGGACGCAAACCCGGGTACGCAGTATTTT.

The rearrangement joins TRBV2 to TRBJ2-6; 9 nucleotides line up with TRBD1. Germline V CDR1 and CDR2: SNHLY, FYNNEI. This CDR3 is 16 amino acids long. Germline trimming cut 7 bases from V and 4 bases from J; bases unmatched to any gene: 8. Here the CDR3 DNA reads TGTGCCAGCACCCTACAGGGGGCGCTGGGGGCCAACGTCCTGACTTTC. This encodes CASTLQGALGANVLTF.

This chain uses TRBV5-1 with TRBJ2-5; 8 bases match TRBD1. The length of the CDR3 is 14 residues. V shed 4 bases and J 3 bases; nucleotides not matched to a gene: 5. Germline loops: CDR1 SGHRS, CDR2 YFSETQ. This chain's CDR3 is CASSPGDRKETQYF. CDR3 nucleotides: TGCGCCAGCAGCCCCGGGGACAGGAAAGAGACCCAGTACTTC. The full variable domain, rest sourced from reference TRBV5-1 and TRBJ2-5, is KAGVTQTPRYLIKTRGQQVTLSCSPISGHRSVSWYQQTPGQGLQFLFEYFSETQRNKGNFPGRFSGRQFSNSRSEMNVSTLELGDSALYLCASSPGDRKETQYFGPGTRLLVL.

V and J are TRBV20-1 and TRBJ1-5; 8 bases align to TRBD1. The V segment lost 0 bases and the J segment 4 bases; nucleotides outside the gene matches: 5. The CDR3 totals 15 residues. Germline CDR1 is DFQATT and CDR2 is SNEGSKA (reference sequence). DNA for the CDR3: TGCAGTGCTAGAGATGGACAGGGAGGTAATCAGCCCCAGCATTTT. Its protein product is CSARDGQGGNQPQHF.

This clonotype is a singleton in its sample. The chain joins TRBV6-5 to TRBJ1-6; TRBD1 matches at 10 bases. CDR1 and CDR2 from the germline V gene are MNHEY and SVGAGI. The CDR3 is made up of 15 amino acids. The trim removed 6 bases at V and 10 bases at J, leaving 9 bases unmatched. The CDR3 spells CASSRSGTGESPLHF. DNA for the CDR3: TGTGCCAGCAGCCGATCCGGGACAGGGGAATCACCCCTCCACTTT.

This chain connects TRBV18 to TRBJ1-1; D is uncertain. Germline-derived CDR1 and CDR2 are KGHSH and LQKENI. There are 16 residues in the CDR3. V shed 3 bases and J shed 2 bases, with 16 bases lying between them. CDR3 DNA sequence: TGTGCCAGCTCACCTCCGTTGGGCAGACCCAACACTGAAGCTTTCTTT. Its translation is CASSPPLGRPNTEAFF.

CDR3 loop: CASSKGVGEGTDTQYF. DNA for the CDR3: TGCGCCAGCAGCAAAGGCGTGGGGGAGGGGACAGATACGCAGTATTTT. The rearrangement uses TRBV4-1 and TRBJ2-3, with 7 bases aligning to TRBD2. Germline lookup yields CDR1 MGHRA and CDR2 YSYEKL. V shed 5 bases and J 3 bases; nucleotides not matched to a gene: 11. This CDR3 has 16 amino acids.

CDR3 nucleotide sequence: TGTGCCAGCAGCCAAGATAATCGGTTGGGTGGGACCTACGAGCAGTACTTC. It codes for CASSQDNRLGGTYEQYF. This chain links TRBV3-1 with TRBJ2-7; D gene uncertain. Germline V gives CDR1 LGHDT, CDR2 YNNKEL (reference sequence). V was clipped by 0 bases and J by 2 bases, with 17 bases between them. The CDR3 extends over 17 amino acids.

The V gene is TRBV5-6, the J gene TRBJ2-7; 8 bases match TRBD1. CDR3 length: 14 residues. The germline V gene has CDR1 SGHDT and CDR2 YYEEEE. The J segment lost 1 base and the V segment lost 9 bases, leaving 9 bases of the junction unmatched. This CDR3 is CATHPRQGSYEQYF. CDR3 sequence (DNA): TGTGCCACTCACCCGAGACAGGGGTCCTACGAGCAGTACTTC.

This chain links TRBV29-1 with TRBJ2-1; D perhaps matches TRBD2 (6 bases). Trimming pared 7 bases from V and 6 bases from J, leaving 13 bases between. Germline V CDR1 and CDR2: SQVTM, ANQGSEA. This CDR3 has 12 amino acids. The chain's CDR3 is CSAGVGGNEQFF. In DNA, the CDR3 is TGCAGCGCGGGAGTAGGAGGCAATGAGCAGTTCTTC.

The J gene is TRBJ1-2, the V gene TRBV7-2; D ambiguous. The CDR3 contains 15 residues. V was clipped by 4 bases and J by 3 bases, with 15 bases between them. From germline, CDR1 is SGHTA and CDR2 FQGNSA. The CDR3 sequence: CASSYPGVVDYGYTF. The CDR3 nucleotides are TGTGCCAGCAGCTATCCGGGAGTAGTGGACTATGGCTACACCTTC.

V and J are TRBV7-9 and TRBJ1-1; TRBD1 matches 8 bases. The CDR3 extends over 15 amino acids. CDR1 and CDR2 (germline): SEHNR, FQNEAQ (reference sequence). Germline trimming cut 5 bases from V and 4 bases from J; bases unmatched to any gene: 9. CDR3: CASSTLGQGGTEAFF. For the CDR3, the DNA is TGTGCCAGCAGCACTCTCGGACAGGGCGGCACTGAAGCTTTCTTT.

The rearrangement uses TRBV28 and TRBJ2-7; D unresolved. V was pared by 6 bases and J by 2 bases, with 14 bases between. The germline V gene has CDR1 MDHEN and CDR2 SYDVKM. This CDR3 has 14 amino acids. CDR3 sequence: CASSHGGRTYEQYF. Written as DNA, the CDR3 is TGTGCCAGCAGCCATGGCGGCAGAACCTACGAGCAGTACTTC.

The chain is built from TRBV2 and TRBJ2-3; D is unclear. V lost 6 bases and J 1 base, leaving 2 bases between the germline ends. Germline CDR1 and CDR2: SNHLY and FYNNEI. The CDR3 covers 11 residues. The CDR3 loop is CASRRTDTQYF. CDR3 in DNA: TGTGCCAGCAGACGCACAGATACGCAGTATTTT.

This rearrangement joins TRBV12-3 or TRBV12-4 to TRBJ1-5; the D gene is possibly TRBD1 (6 bases). The CDR3 spans 12 residues. In DNA form, the CDR3 reads TGTGCGACCCGGACAGGCAATCAGCCCCAGCATTTT. Protein sequence: CATRTGNQPQHF.

This chain joins TRBV12-3 or TRBV12-4 and TRBJ1-5; D ambiguous. This CDR3 contains 13 residues. The V gene lost 6 bases and the J gene lost 3 bases, with 9 bases spanning the gap. CDR3 sequence reads: CASSPQDNQPQHF. The CDR3 coding sequence is TGTGCCAGCAGCCCACAAGACAATCAGCCCCAGCATTTT.

This clonotype was observed a handful of times. V gene TRBV3-1 combines with J gene TRBJ2-7; TRBD1 is a possible D gene (5 bases). V lost 0 bases and J lost 4, with 10 bases in between. The CDR3 length is 14 residues. The germline V gene encodes CDR1 LGHDT and CDR2 YNNKEL (reference sequence). The CDR3 region has the DNA TGTGCCAGCAGCCAAGACAGGGATTTGTACGAGCAGTACTTC. It yields the protein CASSQDRDLYEQYF.

The chain combines TRBV20-1 with TRBJ2-7; 13 bases align to TRBD2. J lost 7 bases, V lost 5 bases, and 8 bases had no gene match. The length of the CDR3 is 14 residues. The V gene's germline CDR1 is DFQATT and CDR2 SNEGSKA (reference sequence). This CDR3 reads CSARTPGLAGEQYF. Here the CDR3 DNA reads TGCAGTGCTCGAACCCCGGGACTAGCGGGAGAGCAGTACTTC.

This sequence joins TRBV6-5 and TRBJ2-1, with TRBD2 matching 13 bases. V lost 0 bases, J lost 3 bases, and 2 bases stayed unmatched. The CDR3 consists of 17 residues. Germline V gene data show CDR1 as MNHEY and CDR2 as SVGAGI. The CDR3 loop reads CASSYSGLAGHYNEQFF. The CDR3 DNA is TGTGCCAGCAGTTACTCGGGACTAGCGGGGCACTACAATGAGCAGTTCTTC.

V usage is TRBV18 and J usage is TRBJ1-1; D perhaps matches TRBD1 (5 bases). The CDR3 spans 14 residues. Per the germline V gene, CDR1 is KGHSH and CDR2 is LQKENI. Deletions cut 1 base from V and 3 bases from J, with 9 bases between. The CDR3: CASSPQLGDTEAFF. CDR3 coding DNA: TGTGCCAGCTCACCACAGTTGGGGGACACTGAAGCTTTCTTT. The full variable domain, its missing parts supplied by reference TRBV18 and TRBJ1-1, is NAGVMQNPRHLVRRRGQEARLRCSPMKGHSHVYWYRQLPEEGLKFMVYLQKENIIDESGMPKERFSAEFPKEGPSILRIQQVVRGDSAAYFCASSPQLGDTEAFFGQGTRLTVV.

This chain uses TRBV20-1 with TRBJ2-7; 8 nucleotides match TRBD1. The junction had 1 base not matched to a gene; V was cut back by 5 bases and J by 1 base. The CDR3 totals 12 residues. Looked up from germline, CDR1 is DFQATT and CDR2 is SNEGSKA (reference sequence). Written as DNA, the CDR3 is TGCAGTGCTGGGACAGGATCCTACGAGCAGTACTTC. Its translation is CSAGTGSYEQYF.

The chain uses TRBV6-5 and TRBJ2-3; unclear D gene. The V end lost 5 bases, the J end lost 2 bases, and 11 bases lay between the germline ends. The CDR3 sequence is 14 residues long. The V gene's germline CDR1 is MNHEY and CDR2 SVGAGI. The CDR3 sequence is CASSPGPNTDTQYF. CDR3 in DNA: TGTGCCAGCAGTCCCGGACCCAACACAGATACGCAGTATTTT.